The 24 T cell receptor beta chains presented below share a single source sample, sequenced in a study of cytomegalovirus exposure and HLA in healthy donors. The PCR was carried out with 60 Vbeta primers and 13 Jbeta primers. Clones were sequenced by immunoSEQ multiplex PCR, and TCRdb holds only the in-frame ones, with some missing. The sample contains about 160,000 clones, less than 90% of which appear only once. Sequenced material: PBMCs. The receptors were sampled from a man in his fifties in good health and CMV-seropositive.

There are a few counts of this clone. The chain recombines TRBV5-1 with TRBJ2-2; D remains ambiguous. Germline lookup yields CDR1 SGHRS and CDR2 YFSETQ. V dropped 0 bases and J dropped 4 bases, with 4 bases sitting between them. This CDR3 comprises 13 residues. CDR3: CASSLGSTGELFF. The CDR3 DNA reads TGCGCCAGCAGCTTGGGGAGCACCGGGGAGCTGTTTTTT.

The chain recombines TRBV7-8 with TRBJ2-7, with TRBD1 matching 8 bases. Germline V gives CDR1 SGHVS, CDR2 FQNEAQ. Unmatched junction bases numbered 18, after V lost 11 bases and J lost 6 bases. The CDR3 has 15 amino acids. CDR3 amino acids: CAVSLLVLRGPEQYF. CDR3 bases: TGTGCCGTATCCCTCCTAGTGCTCAGGGGGCCCGAGCAGTACTTC.

For the CDR3, the DNA is TGTGCCCTCGCGGGGGGGGCTCTGAATTCACCCCTCCACTTT. Translation: CALAGGALNSPLHF. This rearrangement joins TRBV30 to TRBJ1-6; TRBD1 is a possible D gene (6 bases). The germline V and J ends were trimmed by 8 bases and 7 bases, with 18 bases remaining between them. The germline V gene has CDR1 GTSNPN and CDR2 SVGIG (reference sequence). The length of the CDR3 is 14 residues.

The gene calls are TRBV27 and TRBJ2-1; 12 bases agree with TRBD2. This CDR3 contains 15 residues. Per the germline V gene, CDR1 is MNHEY and CDR2 is SMNVEV (reference sequence). With 8 bases clipped from V and 5 bases from J, the junction kept 7 bases outside the gene matches. The CDR3 DNA follows: TGTGCCAGCCGTCGGCTAGCGGGGGGGAACAATGAGCAGTTCTTC. It translates to CASRRLAGGNNEQFF.

The V and J genes are TRBV28 and TRBJ1-3, with D possibly matching TRBD1 (6 bases). CDR1 and CDR2 (germline): MDHEN, SYDVKM. This CDR3 spans 16 amino acids. Trimming removed 5 bases from V and 6 bases from J, with 20 bases in between. The CDR3, as DNA: TGTGCCAGCAGTCCCACAGGGAGTGCAGGTGCAAACACCATATATTTT. It codes for CASSPTGSAGANTIYF.

The genes are TRBV9 and TRBJ2-3, with D maybe TRBD1 (7 bases). CDR1 is SGDLS and CDR2 is YYNGEE in the germline V gene. V was pared by 3 bases and J by 3 bases, with 17 bases between. This CDR3 contains 16 residues. The CDR3 nucleotides read TGTGCCAGCAGCGCGGACAGGCGGGAACGGACAGATACGCAGTATTTT. This codes for CASSADRRERTDTQYF.

This clone was observed a handful of times. The chain has TRBV5-4 and TRBJ1-1; no definite D call. This CDR3 has 13 amino acids. The ends were cut back, 2 bases at V and 0 bases at J, with 5 bases in the middle. Germline V CDR1 and CDR2: SGHNT, YYREEE (reference sequence). CDR3 in amino acids: CASSFTVNTEAFF. CDR3 nucleotides: TGTGCCAGCAGCTTCACAGTGAACACTGAAGCTTTCTTT.

The rearrangement joins TRBV19 to TRBJ2-7; TRBD1 matches 11 bases. After removal of 7 bases from V and 4 bases from J, the junction contained 6 bases not matched to a gene. The CDR3 length is 14 residues. CDR1 and CDR2 (germline): LNHDA, SQIVND (reference sequence). CDR3 in DNA: TGTGCCAGTAACCTTGGACAGGGGGCTTACGAGCAGTACTTC. Translating it yields CASNLGQGAYEQYF.

This chain joins TRBV14 and TRBJ2-7; maybe TRBD1 (6 bases). Germline lookup yields CDR1 SGHDN and CDR2 FVKESK. V was pared by 4 bases and J by 2 bases, with 15 bases between. This CDR3 comprises 15 residues. The CDR3 is CASSPPTTGPYEQYF. CDR3 coding DNA: TGTGCCAGCAGCCCCCCGACGACAGGCCCCTACGAGCAGTACTTC. Filled out from reference TRBV14 and TRBJ2-7, the complete variable domain reads EAGVTQFPSHSVIEKGQTVTLRCDPISGHDNLYWYRRVMGKEIKFLLHFVKESKQDESGMPNNRFLAERTGGTYSTLKVQPAELEDSGVYFCASSPPTTGPYEQYFGPGTRLTVT.

The gene calls are TRBV5-1 and TRBJ2-5, with D maybe TRBD2 (6 bases). V was cut by 2 bases and J by 1 base, with 9 bases left in between. Germline V gene sequence: CDR1 SGHRS, CDR2 YFSETQ. This CDR3 is 14 amino acids long. DNA for the CDR3: TGCGCCAGCAGCTTTCAGCGGGTCCAAGAGACCCAGTACTTC. This codes for CASSFQRVQETQYF.

This clone appeared a single time. Sequence at one end of the junction differs from germline and may be a read error. Other DNA sequences within the sample encode an identical CDR3. CDR3 sequence: CASSRVQTMNTEAFF. CDR3 DNA: TGCGCCAGCAGCCGAGTTCAGACTATGAACACTGAAGCTTTCTTT. The gene calls are TRBV5-4 and TRBJ1-1, with no clear D. There are 15 residues in the CDR3. Germline values: CDR1 SGHNT, CDR2 YYREEE (reference sequence).

The genes are TRBV2 and TRBJ1-5, with D possibly being TRBD1 (5 bases). Germline V gene lookup returns CDR1 SNHLY and CDR2 FYNNEI. V was shortened by 2 bases and J by 1 base, with 6 bases between the two germline ends. This CDR3 comprises 14 residues. The CDR3 loop reads CASSERGSNQPQHF. CDR3 DNA sequence: TGTGCCAGCAGTGAAAGGGGAAGCAATCAGCCCCAGCATTTT.

This clone has a single count. V gene TRBV7-2 combines with J gene TRBJ2-1; 8 bases line up with TRBD2. V dropped 1 base and J dropped 7; count of bases not matched to a gene: 9. The CDR3 covers 16 residues. Germline V gene sequence: CDR1 SGHTA, CDR2 FQGNSA. This chain's CDR3 is CASSLEPAGVGNEQFF. Here the CDR3 DNA reads TGTGCCAGCAGCTTAGAGCCAGCGGGAGTGGGAAATGAGCAGTTCTTC.

This chain links TRBV7-3 with TRBJ2-7; tentatively, D is TRBD2 (5 bases). The V end lost 5 bases, the J end lost 5 bases, and 10 bases lay between the germline ends. The CDR3 runs to 12 residues. CDR1 and CDR2 (germline): SGHTA, FQGTGA. The CDR3 region is CASSPDGNEQYF. The CDR3 DNA is TGTGCCAGCAGCCCGGACGGGAACGAGCAGTACTTC.

V gene TRBV2 combines with J gene TRBJ1-2; 7 nucleotides line up with TRBD1. The CDR3 has 14 amino acids. CDR1 and CDR2 (germline): SNHLY, FYNNEI. Trimming removed 3 bases from V and 1 base from J; junction bases left unmatched: 2. CDR3 amino acids: CASSDNRGNYGYTF. CDR3 coding DNA: TGTGCCAGCAGTGATAACAGGGGTAACTATGGCTACACCTTC. The full variable domain, with the rest looked up from reference TRBV2 and TRBJ1-2, is EPEVTQTPSHQVTQMGQEVILRCVPISNHLYFYWYRQILGQKVEFLVSFYNNEISEKSEIFDDQFSVERPDGSNFTLKIRSTKLEDSAMYFCASSDNRGNYGYTFGSGTRLTVV.

This chain joins TRBV6-5 and TRBJ1-1; no reliable D call. V lost 3 bases and J lost 4, with 9 bases in between. The germline CDR1 and CDR2 sequences are MNHEY and SVGAGI. This CDR3 region has 13 residues. CDR3 DNA sequence: TGTGCCAGCAGTTATAAGGCGGGCACTGAAGCTTTCTTT. This encodes CASSYKAGTEAFF.

This sequence joins TRBV28 and TRBJ2-4, with D possibly TRBD2 on 5 matching bases. CDR1 is MDHEN and CDR2 is SYDVKM in the germline V gene. Trimming removed 2 bases from V and 2 bases from J, with 7 bases in between. The CDR3 sequence is 14 residues long. The CDR3 nucleotides are TGTGCCAGCAGTTTAGGAGGAACCAAAAACATTCAGTACTTC. This encodes CASSLGGTKNIQYF.

The chain couples TRBV4-2 to TRBJ2-7; 8 nucleotides agree with TRBD2. Per germline, CDR1 LGHNA and CDR2 YNFKEQ. This CDR3 is 14 amino acids long. The V and J ends lost 0 bases and 6 bases, in that order; junction bases with no gene match: 4. The CDR3 protein is CASSQDRAGGEQYF. The CDR3 DNA sequence: TGTGCCAGCAGCCAAGATCGGGCGGGGGGCGAGCAGTACTTC.

The chain joins TRBV5-1 to TRBJ1-5; D gene uncertain. V gave up 0 bases and J gave up 5 bases, with 6 bases separating them. The CDR3 consists of 13 residues. The germline CDR1 and CDR2 sequences are SGHRS and YFSETQ. The CDR3 sequence: CASSLAGDQPQHF. The DNA for the CDR3 is TGCGCCAGCAGCTTGGCCGGGGATCAGCCCCAGCATTTT. Complete variable domain (other parts from reference TRBV5-1 and TRBJ1-5): KAGVTQTPRYLIKTRGQQVTLSCSPISGHRSVSWYQQTPGQGLQFLFEYFSETQRNKGNFPGRFSGRQFSNSRSEMNVSTLELGDSALYLCASSLAGDQPQHFGDGTRLSIL.

The chain couples TRBV28 to TRBJ1-2, with D perhaps TRBD1 (5 bases). The V gene's germline CDR1 is MDHEN and CDR2 SYDVKM. The V and J ends lost 6 bases and 3 bases respectively, with 11 bases between them. This CDR3 spans 13 amino acids. The CDR3 nucleotides read TGTGCCAGCAGCGCCGCAGGGTACTATGGCTACACCTTC. Its protein product is CASSAAGYYGYTF.

The CDR3 DNA reads TGTGCCACCAAGGTGGACTCCTCGTTCTTC. It encodes CATKVDSSFF. V usage is TRBV15 and J usage is TRBJ2-1, with D tentatively TRBD2 (5 bases). CDR1 LNHNV and CDR2 YYDKDF come from the germline V gene (reference sequence). The CDR3 runs 10 residues. V was pared by 7 bases and J by 15 bases, with 13 bases between.

The rearrangement uses TRBV4-1 and TRBJ2-7, with 7 bases aligning to TRBD2. Germline lookup yields CDR1 MGHRA and CDR2 YSYEKL. There are 16 residues in the CDR3. V trimming: 1 base; J trimming: 0 bases; junction bases outside the gene matches: 6. This CDR3 is CASSQVGTTDSYEQYF. CDR3 in DNA: TGCGCCAGCAGCCAAGTGGGGACTACGGACTCCTACGAGCAGTACTTC.

This clone showed up just once. The genes are TRBV11-2 and TRBJ2-4; the D gene is possibly TRBD2 (5 bases). Germline CDR1 and CDR2: SGHAT and FQNNGV. The CDR3 consists of 11 residues. V lost 5 bases and J 12 bases, leaving 11 bases between the germline ends. CDR3 residues: CASSEGASQYF. The CDR3 DNA follows: TGTGCCAGCAGCGAGGGTGCAAGTCAGTACTTC.

On this clone itself: At one end the junction does not follow the germline gene, possibly because of a read error. This sample also contains other DNA sequences that code for the same CDR3. The chain has TRBV30 and TRBJ1-1; no clear D. The CDR3 extends over 14 amino acids. CDR1 and CDR2 (germline): GTSNPN, SVGIG (reference sequence). CDR3 loop: CAWRETTKFAEAFF. CDR3 in DNA: TGTGCCTGGAGAGAGACAACAAAGTTCGCTGAGGCTTTCTTT.